This passage covers 17 T cell receptor beta chains from one sample sequenced in a study of human T cells and chemical hapten exposure. TCRdb called the 5' RACE reads again in MiXCR, with one record for every CDR3 protein. The sample has about 110,000 distinct CDR3 sequences, approximately 19% seen once; the top ten hold about 3%. The authors' total RNA extraction used unfractionated whole blood. Every receptor here comes from a human donor in good health.

This chain links TRBV10-3 with TRBJ1-1; possible D gene TRBD1, 5 bases. The CDR3 has 15 residues. Looked up from germline, CDR1 is ENHRY and CDR2 is SYGVKD. Deletions cut 0 bases from V and 3 bases from J, with 11 bases between. The CDR3 spells CAISESGEAYTEAFF. Written as DNA, the CDR3 is TGTGCCATCAGTGAGTCAGGGGAGGCTTACACTGAAGCTTTCTTT.

V and J are TRBV3-1 and TRBJ1-2; possible D gene TRBD1, 6 bases. Germline assignment: CDR1 LGHDT and CDR2 YNNKEL (reference sequence). Trimming stripped 4 bases from V and 4 bases from J, with 13 bases between. This CDR3 comprises 14 residues. The CDR3 region is CASSPEGGSYGYTF. The DNA for the CDR3 is TGTGCCAGCAGCCCTGAGGGGGGCAGCTATGGCTACACCTTC. The full variable domain, in which reference TRBV3-1 and TRBJ1-2 provide the parts outside the CDR3, is DTAVSQTPKYLVTQMGNDKSIKCEQNLGHDTMYWYKQDSKKFLKIMFSYNNKELIINETVPNRFSPKSPDKAHLNLHINSLELGDSAVYFCASSPEGGSYGYTFGSGTRLTVV.

The gene calls are TRBV24-1 and TRBJ1-1; D unclear. CDR3 length: 12 amino acids. Germline V gene lookup returns CDR1 KGHDR and CDR2 SFDVKD. The V end was cut by 4 bases, the J end by 10 bases, with 12 bases between. Written as DNA, the CDR3 is TGTGCCACCAGTGACCCTTACCAGGTAGCTTTCTTT. Translating gives CATSDPYQVAFF.

The chain combines TRBV7-6 with TRBJ2-6; tentatively, D is TRBD2 (6 bases). The CDR3 runs to 15 residues. Germline CDR1 SGHVS, CDR2 FNYEAQ. Trimming left V 5 bases short and J 1 base short, with 9 bases between. CDR3 coding DNA: TGTGCCAGCAGCCGCGGGGCGTCTGGGGCCAACGTCCTGACTTTC. Amino acids: CASSRGASGANVLTF.

This clonotype was observed a handful of times. The chain carries TRBV12-3 or TRBV12-4 and TRBJ2-5; 12 positions agree with TRBD2. V lost 0 bases and J lost 3; bases outside the gene matches: 2. CDR3 length: 16 residues. CDR3 amino acids: CASSLALAGGKETQYF. As DNA, the CDR3 is TGTGCCAGCAGTTTAGCGCTAGCGGGAGGGAAAGAGACCCAGTACTTC.

This clonotype came up a few times. Here the CDR3 DNA reads TGTGCCAGCAGCTTAGCAGCAGGGGCGGAGGCTTTCTTT. Protein sequence: CASSLAAGAEAFF. The rearrangement joins TRBV7-9 to TRBJ1-1; D may be TRBD1 (6 bases). Germline assignment: CDR1 SEHNR and CDR2 FQNEAQ (reference sequence). There are 13 residues in the CDR3. V was clipped by 0 bases and J by 11 bases, with 13 bases between them.

This clonotype was found a few times. The chain is built from TRBV18 and TRBJ2-5; 7 bases align to TRBD1. With 4 bases clipped from V and 7 bases from J, the junction kept 9 bases outside the gene matches. The CDR3 has 14 amino acids. Germline-derived CDR1 and CDR2 are KGHSH and LQKENI. CDR3 nucleotide sequence: TGTGCCAGCTCACTATGGGACAGAACAGGGACCCAGTACTTC. Its protein product is CASSLWDRTGTQYF.

This clonotype was seen a handful of times. The V call is TRBV5-1, the J call TRBJ2-1; D might be TRBD2 (7 bases). The V and J ends lost 0 bases and 7 bases respectively, with 11 bases between them. This CDR3 comprises 14 residues. From germline, CDR1 is SGHRS and CDR2 YFSETQ. DNA for the CDR3: TGCGCCAGCAGCTTGGTTGGGGGGGCGAATGAGCAGTTCTTC. Amino acid sequence: CASSLVGGANEQFF.

The chain joins TRBV7-3 to TRBJ2-1; D possibly corresponds to TRBD2 (6 bases). The CDR3 is made up of 17 amino acids. Germline values: CDR1 SGHTA, CDR2 FQGTGA. Trimming shortened V by 1 base and J by 5 bases, and 18 bases separated the two germline ends. The CDR3 loop reads CASSLIVGGGVHNEQFF. CDR3 sequence (DNA): TGTGCCAGCAGCTTAATCGTCGGAGGAGGGGTCCACAATGAGCAGTTCTTC.

The chain couples TRBV10-3 to TRBJ1-4, with a possible D match to TRBD1 (5 bases). V was cut by 9 bases and J by 6 bases, with 14 bases left in between. This CDR3 is built from 13 residues. Germline V gives CDR1 ENHRY, CDR2 SYGVKD. The CDR3 reads CAIKGPEDEKLFF. Here the CDR3 DNA reads TGTGCCATTAAGGGGCCCGAGGATGAAAAACTGTTTTTT.

This chain connects TRBV18 to TRBJ1-5; D is undetermined. Germline CDR1 KGHSH, CDR2 LQKENI. CDR3 length equals 13 residues. The V gene lost 5 bases and the J gene lost 3 bases, with 8 bases spanning the gap. CDR3 nucleotides: TGTGCCAGCTCAGGGCAGGACAATCAGCCCCAGCATTTT. Translated: CASSGQDNQPQHF.

The chain is built from TRBV29-1 and TRBJ1-1; a possible D gene is TRBD1 (6 bases). CDR1 and CDR2 from the germline V gene are SQVTM and ANQGSEA. V lost 6 bases to trimming and J lost 3 bases, with 14 bases between them. CDR3 length: 13 amino acids. The CDR3, as DNA: TGCAGCGTGTCGGACAGATTCTACACTGAAGCTTTCTTT. Its protein product is CSVSDRFYTEAFF.

This clonotype was detected ten times or more. V gene TRBV3-1 combines with J gene TRBJ2-7; TRBD2 agrees at 13 bases. The germline V gene has CDR1 LGHDT and CDR2 YNNKEL (reference sequence). Unmatched junction bases numbered 8, after V lost 4 bases and J lost 5 bases. CDR3 length equals 16 residues. The CDR3 nucleotides are TGTGCCAGCAGCCCTCGGACTAGCGGGAGACCCCACGAGCAGTACTTC. Protein: CASSPRTSGRPHEQYF.

The gene calls are TRBV28 and TRBJ2-7; TRBD2 agrees at 13 bases. Germline V CDR1 and CDR2: MDHEN, SYDVKM. V lost 2 bases, J lost 3 bases, and 4 bases stayed unmatched. This CDR3 comprises 16 residues. The CDR3 sequence: CASSLGGLAGIYEQYF. In nucleotides, the CDR3 is TGTGCCAGCAGTTTAGGGGGACTAGCGGGAATCTACGAGCAGTACTTC.

The chain recombines TRBV12-3 or TRBV12-4 with TRBJ2-1; D is uncertain. The CDR3 covers 12 residues. V shed 11 bases and J shed 5 bases, with 13 bases lying between them. CDR3 region: CASRSRDNEQFF. CDR3 bases: TGTGCCTCCCGTTCTCGCGACAATGAGCAGTTCTTC.

The chain carries TRBV28 and TRBJ2-7; TRBD2 might be the D (6 bases). The CDR3 totals 12 residues. The germline gives CDR1 MDHEN, CDR2 SYDVKM. With 5 bases removed from V and 1 base from J, the gap between germline ends came to 6 bases. The CDR3, as DNA: TGTGCCAGCAGTCGGGGGTCCTACGAGCAGTACTTC. It encodes CASSRGSYEQYF.

This clonotype has a handful of counts. This sequence joins TRBV27 and TRBJ2-3; D not certain. Trimming removed 2 bases at V and 4 bases at J, with 10 bases between. Germline CDR1 reads MNHEY; CDR2 reads SMNVEV (reference sequence). This CDR3 is 14 amino acids long. The CDR3 region is CASSLVETSDTQYF. In DNA, the CDR3 is TGTGCCAGCAGTTTAGTGGAGACGTCAGATACGCAGTATTTT.